This T cell receptor (beta chain) was observed in a study of blood T cell repertoires in COVID-19. The wider study: Specimens from acute and convalescent COVID-19 originated in the United States, Italy and Spain. T cells, B-cell-depleted T cells, or PBMCs provided the cDNA or gDNA that served as material.

Per the authors' pipeline: Reference gene primer amplification gave nucleated cell count estimates. Only in-frame clones appear in the TCRdb table, and some are missing; sequencing was by immunoSEQ multiplex PCR. V and J calls and clone size follow that table, whereas D and trimming were derived from the DNA. Here the sample spans fewer than 200,000 clones, just under 85% being singletons. The sample consisted of peripheral blood. This sequence originates from a man aged 35-49 years who had recovered from COVID-19.

CDR3 in amino acids: CASSKIYRLAADNEQFF. The CDR3 DNA reads TGTGCCAGCAGTAAAATTTACCGACTAGCTGCGGACAATGAGCAGTTCTTC. This rearrangement joins TRBV2 to TRBJ2-1; 7 nucleotides line up with TRBD2. Germline CDR1 reads SNHLY; CDR2 reads FYNNEI. This CDR3 is 17 amino acids long. The V and J ends lost 5 bases and 5 bases, in that order; junction bases with no gene match: 15. The full variable domain, completed using reference TRBV2 and TRBJ2-1, is EPEVTQTPSHQVTQMGQEVILRCVPISNHLYFYWYRQILGQKVEFLVSFYNNEISEKSEIFDDQFSVERPDGSNFTLKIRSTKLEDSAMYFCASSKIYRLAADNEQFFGPGTRLTVL.